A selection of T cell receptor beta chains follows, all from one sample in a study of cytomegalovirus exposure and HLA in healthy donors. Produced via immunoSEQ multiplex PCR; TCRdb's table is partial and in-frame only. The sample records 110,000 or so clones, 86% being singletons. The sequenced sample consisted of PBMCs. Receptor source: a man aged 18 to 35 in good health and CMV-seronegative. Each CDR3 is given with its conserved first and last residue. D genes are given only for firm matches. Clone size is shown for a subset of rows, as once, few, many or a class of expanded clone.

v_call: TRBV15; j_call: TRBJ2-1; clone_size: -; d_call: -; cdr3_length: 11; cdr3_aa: CATSKINEQFF; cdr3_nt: TGTGCCACCAGTAAAATCAATGAGCAGTTCTTC
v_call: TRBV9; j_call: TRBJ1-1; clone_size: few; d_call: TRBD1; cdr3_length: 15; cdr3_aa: CASSPPTGENTEAFF; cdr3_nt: TGTGCCAGCAGCCCACCGACAGGGGAGAACACTGAAGCTTTCTTT
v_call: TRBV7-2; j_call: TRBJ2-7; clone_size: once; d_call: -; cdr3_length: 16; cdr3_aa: CASSSTLSELPHEQYF; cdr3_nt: TGTGCCAGCAGCTCCACTCTTAGCGAACTCCCCCACGAGCAGTACTTC
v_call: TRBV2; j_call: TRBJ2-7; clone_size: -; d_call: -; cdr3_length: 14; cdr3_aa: CASSEALRGREQYF; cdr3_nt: TGTGCCAGCAGTGAAGCGCTTCGGGGGAGGGAGCAGTACTTC
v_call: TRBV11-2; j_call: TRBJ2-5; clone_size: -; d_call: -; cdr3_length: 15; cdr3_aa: CASSFGRTAQETQYF; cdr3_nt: TGTGCCAGCAGCTTCGGCCGGACTGCTCAGGAGACCCAGTACTTC
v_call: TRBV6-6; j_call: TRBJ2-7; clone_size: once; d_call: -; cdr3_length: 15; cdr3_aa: CASSPTSNGPNEQYF; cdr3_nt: TGTGCCAGCAGTCCCACTAGCAACGGCCCCAACGAGCAGTACTTC
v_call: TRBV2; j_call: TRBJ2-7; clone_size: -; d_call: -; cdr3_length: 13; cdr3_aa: CASRTDSQYEQYF; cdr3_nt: TGTGCCAGCAGAACGGACAGTCAATACGAGCAGTACTTC
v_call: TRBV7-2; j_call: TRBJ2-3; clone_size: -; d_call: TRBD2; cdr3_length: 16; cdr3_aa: CASSRGLAGGADTQYF; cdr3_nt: TGTGCCAGCAGCCGGGGACTAGCGGGGGGGGCGGATACGCAGTATTTT
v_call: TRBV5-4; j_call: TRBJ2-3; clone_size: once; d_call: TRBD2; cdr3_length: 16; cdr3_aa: CASTRGGEAYTDTQYF; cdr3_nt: TGTGCCAGCACCCGGGGGGGGGAGGCCTACACAGATACGCAGTATTTT
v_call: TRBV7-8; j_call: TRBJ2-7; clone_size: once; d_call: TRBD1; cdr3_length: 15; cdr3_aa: CASSFRDRGGYEQYF; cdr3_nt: TGTGCCAGCAGCTTCCGGGACAGGGGAGGATACGAGCAGTACTTC